Included here is one T cell receptor beta chain sequence, with context. What it binds is unknown. Runs used v3.0 of the immunoSEQ assay and were done at survey level. Libraries were prepared by immunoSEQ multiplex PCR; TCRdb keeps only in-frame clonotypes and omits some of them. The profile covers about 33,000 clones, with about three quarters appearing a single time and roughly 6.6% taken by the ten largest. This sample was taken from a study of long-term antiretroviral therapy in people with HIV. Study-level findings and limits: Relative to transplant donor controls, diversity remained lower despite increasing after ART.

With 8 bases removed from V and 7 bases from J, the gap between germline ends came to 14 bases. Per the germline V gene, CDR1 is KGHSH and CDR2 is LQKENI. The CDR3 has 13 amino acids. Cryopreserved PBMC samples of roughly 0.85-10 million cells were used for DNA extraction. Sequencing was performed on unsorted PBMCs, taken 2 years after starting antiretroviral therapy. J is TRBJ2-2 and V is TRBV18, with a possible D match to TRBD2 (5 bases). This clonotype was sampled from a woman aged 45-60 years with HIV. The CDR3, as DNA: TGTGCCAGCGCAGAAGCTGCGGGCGGGGAGCTGTTTTTT. Its protein is CASAEAAGGELFF. Based on the CDR3 plus reference TRBV18 and TRBJ2-2, the full variable domain is NAGVMQNPRHLVRRRGQEARLRCSPMKGHSHVYWYRQLPEEGLKFMVYLQKENIIDESGMPKERFSAEFPKEGPSILRIQQVVRGDSAAYFCASAEAAGGELFFGEGSRLTVL.